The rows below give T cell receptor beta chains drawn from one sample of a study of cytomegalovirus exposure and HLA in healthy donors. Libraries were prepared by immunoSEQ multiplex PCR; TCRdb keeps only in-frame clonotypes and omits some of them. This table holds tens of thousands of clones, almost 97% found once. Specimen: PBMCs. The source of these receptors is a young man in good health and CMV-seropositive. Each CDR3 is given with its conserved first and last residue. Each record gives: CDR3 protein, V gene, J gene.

CASSAQDRGGIQYF,TRBV7-9,TRBJ2-4
CASSRTGADYEQYF,TRBV5-4,TRBJ2-7
CASSLGGTGGVNEQFF,TRBV13,TRBJ2-1
CASSGNVAAYEQYF,TRBV16,TRBJ2-7
CASSVGMRGELFF,TRBV9,TRBJ2-2
CASSIGGDQPQHF,TRBV19,TRBJ1-5
CASTTLNTEAFF,TRBV5-5,TRBJ1-1
CASSLTGGYNEQFF,TRBV7-8,TRBJ2-1
CATSRRQGGGTEAFF,TRBV15,TRBJ1-1
CASSQGAGGEPQHF,TRBV4-2,TRBJ1-5
CASSLRGGRTGELFF,TRBV5-1,TRBJ2-2
CASSQVVWGRPIEKLFF,TRBV4-1,TRBJ1-4
CASSLYSPTDTQYF,TRBV7-2,TRBJ2-3
CASSSSRTSGIVHEQYF,TRBV7-9,TRBJ2-7
CASSLFWLVLNEQFF,TRBV7-8,TRBJ2-1